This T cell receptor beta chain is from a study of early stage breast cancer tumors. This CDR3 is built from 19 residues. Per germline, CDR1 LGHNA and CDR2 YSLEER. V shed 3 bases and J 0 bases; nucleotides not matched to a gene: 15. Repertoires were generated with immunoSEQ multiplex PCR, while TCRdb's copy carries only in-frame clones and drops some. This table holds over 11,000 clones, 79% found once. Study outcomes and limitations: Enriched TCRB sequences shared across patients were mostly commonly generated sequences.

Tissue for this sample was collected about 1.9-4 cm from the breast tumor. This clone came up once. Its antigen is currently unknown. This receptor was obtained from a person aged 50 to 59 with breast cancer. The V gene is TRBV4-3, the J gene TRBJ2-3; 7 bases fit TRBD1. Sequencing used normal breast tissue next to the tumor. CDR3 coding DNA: TGCGCCAGCAGCCAGGTGGTCGTAGGACAGGTAGGAAGCACAGATACGCAGTATTTT. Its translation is CASSQVVVGQVGSTDTQYF.